The sequence of this TCR beta chain was determined in a study of T cells after yellow fever vaccination. Worth noting for this clonotype: Its antigen is as yet unknown.

Findings of the study overall: Reappearance after the booster was seen for most primary-vaccination clones, at 95% to 97% CD4 and about 90% CD8.

CDR1 and CDR2 (germline): SNHLY, FYNNEI. The CDR3 loop spans 15 amino acids. TCRdb re-analysed the 5' RACE reads in MiXCR, keeping a single row per CDR3 protein. The sample lists 200,000 to 250,000 distinct CDR3 sequences, more than 3% occurring once. The rearrangement joins TRBV2 to TRBJ2-7; 7 positions agree with TRBD1. This TCR came from a young man who received the YFV17D yellow fever vaccine. The material was CD4+ T cells sorted from PBMCs, obtained 10 days after the yellow fever booster vaccination. The CDR3 region is CASRYRGSGTYEQCV. The CDR3 DNA reads TGTGCCAGCAGGTACAGGGGATCAGGGACCTACGAGCAGTGCGTC.